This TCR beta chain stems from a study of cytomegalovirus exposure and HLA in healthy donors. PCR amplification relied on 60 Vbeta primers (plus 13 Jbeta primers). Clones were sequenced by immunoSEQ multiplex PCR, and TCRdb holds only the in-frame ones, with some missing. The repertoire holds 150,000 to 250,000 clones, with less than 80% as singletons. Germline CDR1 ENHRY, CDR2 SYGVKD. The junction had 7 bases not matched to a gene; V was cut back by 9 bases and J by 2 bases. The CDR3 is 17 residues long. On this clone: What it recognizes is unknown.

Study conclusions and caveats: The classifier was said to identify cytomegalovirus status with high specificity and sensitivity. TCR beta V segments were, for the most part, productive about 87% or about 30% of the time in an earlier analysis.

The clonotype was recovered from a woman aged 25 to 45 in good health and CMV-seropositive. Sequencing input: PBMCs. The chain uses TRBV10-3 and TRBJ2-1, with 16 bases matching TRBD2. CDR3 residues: CAIQGLAGGGTYNEQFF. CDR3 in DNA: TGTGCCATACAGGGACTAGCGGGAGGGGGTACCTACAATGAGCAGTTCTTC.